This entry is about one T cell receptor (beta chain). This clonotype was counted at least ten times. The antigen this receptor binds is unknown. No base qualities exist here, and no much larger clone lies one base off it. The data were taken from a study of T-cell reconstitution after alpha-beta-depleted transplantation in children (dated by TCRdb to between 2015 and 2016). About the study as a whole: The study quantitatively tracked T-cell immune reconstitution after TCRalphabeta/CD19-depleted allogeneic hematopoietic cell transplantation in children using TCR repertoire profiling.

The library was obtained by PCR. Instrument used: Illumina HiSeq 2500. TCR library preparation used molecular barcoding, with unique molecular identifiers applied to normalize quantification of the TCRbeta repertoire. TCRdb itself trimmed the public reads at Q25 with fastp, ran MiXCR and retained productive beta chains. Each CDR3 protein appears once, grouped with its most common genes and DNA. This sample has roughly 190,000 distinct CDR3 sequences in its table, and approximately 14% of those were observed once. The ten top clones hold about 13% of the sample. Taken from the germline V gene (reference sequence), the CDR1 and CDR2 loops are DFQATT and SNEGSKA. The junction shows trimming of 1 base on V and 6 bases on J, and the gene matches do not reach 7 bases of it. The CDR3 goes from the cysteine to the phenylalanine over 14 residues. Only the CDR3 region is kept as DNA, spanning 42 bases read in frame from base 1.

The rearrangement combines TRBV20-1 with TRBJ2-5, and 8 bases in between align with TRBD2. This sequence was found in a human donor who donated a stem cell graft to a child with acute lymphoblastic leukemia. The sample consisted of PBMCs from the stem cell graft donor, taken from the stem cell graft. CDR3 protein: CSARAREGSQTQYF. The bases read TGCAGTGCTAGAGCCCGGGAGGGTAGCCAGACCCAGTACTTC.